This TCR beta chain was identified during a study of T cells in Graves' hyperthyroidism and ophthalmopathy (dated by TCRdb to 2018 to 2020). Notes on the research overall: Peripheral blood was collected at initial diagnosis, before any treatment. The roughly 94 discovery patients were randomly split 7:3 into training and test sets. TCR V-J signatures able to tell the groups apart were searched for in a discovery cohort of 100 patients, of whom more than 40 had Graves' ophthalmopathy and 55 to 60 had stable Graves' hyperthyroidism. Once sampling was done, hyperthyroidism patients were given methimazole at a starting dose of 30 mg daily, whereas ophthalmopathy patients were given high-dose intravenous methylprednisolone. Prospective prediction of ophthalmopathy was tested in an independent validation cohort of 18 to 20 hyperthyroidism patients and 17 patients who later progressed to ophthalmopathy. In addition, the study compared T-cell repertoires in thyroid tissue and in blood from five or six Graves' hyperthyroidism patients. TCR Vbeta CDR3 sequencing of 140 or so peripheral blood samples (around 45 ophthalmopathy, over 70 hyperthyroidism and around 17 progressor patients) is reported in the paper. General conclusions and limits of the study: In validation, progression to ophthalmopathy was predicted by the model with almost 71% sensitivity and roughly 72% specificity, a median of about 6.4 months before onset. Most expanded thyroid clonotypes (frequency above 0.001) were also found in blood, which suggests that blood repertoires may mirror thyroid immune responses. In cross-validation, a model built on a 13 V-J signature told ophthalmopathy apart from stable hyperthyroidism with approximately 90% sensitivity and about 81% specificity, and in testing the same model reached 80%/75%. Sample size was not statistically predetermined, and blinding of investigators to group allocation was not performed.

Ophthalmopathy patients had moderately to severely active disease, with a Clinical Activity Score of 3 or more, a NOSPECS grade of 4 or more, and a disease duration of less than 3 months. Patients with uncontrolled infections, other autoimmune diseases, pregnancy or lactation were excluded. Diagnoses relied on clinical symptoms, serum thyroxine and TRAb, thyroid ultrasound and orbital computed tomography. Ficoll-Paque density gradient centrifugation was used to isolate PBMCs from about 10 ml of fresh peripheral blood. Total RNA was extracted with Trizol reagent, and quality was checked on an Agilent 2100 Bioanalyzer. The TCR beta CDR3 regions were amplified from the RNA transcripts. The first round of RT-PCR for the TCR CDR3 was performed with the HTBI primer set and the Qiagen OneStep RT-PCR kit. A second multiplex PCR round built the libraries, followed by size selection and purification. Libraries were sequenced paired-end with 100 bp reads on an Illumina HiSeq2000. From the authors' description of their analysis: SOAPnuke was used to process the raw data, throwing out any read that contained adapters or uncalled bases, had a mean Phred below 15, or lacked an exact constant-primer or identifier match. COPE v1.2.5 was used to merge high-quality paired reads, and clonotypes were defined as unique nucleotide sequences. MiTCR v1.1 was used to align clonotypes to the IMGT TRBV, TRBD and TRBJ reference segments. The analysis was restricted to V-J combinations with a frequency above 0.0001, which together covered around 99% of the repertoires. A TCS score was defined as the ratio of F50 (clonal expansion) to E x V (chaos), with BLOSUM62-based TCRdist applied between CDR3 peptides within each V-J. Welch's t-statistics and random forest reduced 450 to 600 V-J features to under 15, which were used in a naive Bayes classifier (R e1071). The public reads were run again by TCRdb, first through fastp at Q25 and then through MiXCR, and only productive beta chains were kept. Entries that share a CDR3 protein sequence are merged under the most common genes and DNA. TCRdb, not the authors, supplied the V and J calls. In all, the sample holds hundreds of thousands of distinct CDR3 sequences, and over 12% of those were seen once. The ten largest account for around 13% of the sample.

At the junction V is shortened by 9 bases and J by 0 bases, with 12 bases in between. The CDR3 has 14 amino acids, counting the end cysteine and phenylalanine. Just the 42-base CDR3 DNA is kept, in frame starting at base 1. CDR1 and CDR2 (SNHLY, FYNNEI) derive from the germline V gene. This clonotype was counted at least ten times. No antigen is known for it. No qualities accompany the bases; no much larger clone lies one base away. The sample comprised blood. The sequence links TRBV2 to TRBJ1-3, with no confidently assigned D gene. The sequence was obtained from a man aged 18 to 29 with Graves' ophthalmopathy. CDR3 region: CARRTENSGNTIYF. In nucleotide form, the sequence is TGTGCCAGACGGACGGAAAACTCTGGAAACACCATATATTTT.